This TCR beta chain was found in a study of identifying expanded T cells in peripheral blood. CDR3 size: 14 residues. The V end was cut by 1 base, the J end by 5 bases, with 8 bases between. Germline V lookup: CDR1 SGHDN, CDR2 FVKESK. Collection occurred without any documented infections or immune events in donors. The assay was immunoSEQ multiplex PCR, and TCRdb's table has in-frame clones only and misses some. There are 120,000 or so clones in the sample; over 65% occur only once, and around 3.3% lies in the top ten. Study findings and constraints: Technical replicates showed around 1.1 changed clones; around 2 weeks 15 to 20; four weeks 19. Across healthy donors, higher total template counts meant significantly greater approximately two-week count variance.

Concerning this clone itself: Its antigen remains unknown.

The chain carries TRBV14 and TRBJ1-4, with TRBD1 as a possible D gene (6 bases). The sequence was obtained from a person aged 18 to 70 in good health. Input material: blood. The CDR3 sequence is CASSQAGANEKLFF. CDR3 in DNA: TGTGCCAGCAGCCAAGCGGGGGCGAATGAAAAACTGTTTTTT.